A single sample is the source of the 32 T cell receptor beta chains below, sequenced in a study of blood T cell repertoires in COVID-19 (dated by TCRdb to the early 2020s). Library construction relied on the immunoSEQ multiplex PCR assay. Entries here come from immuneACCESS through TCRdb and include only in-frame sequences with V and J called. Some clones fail to appear in such tables; in the studies checked, an unresolved V gene covers under half of the shortfall, and the cause of the remainder is unknown. Present in this sample are around 330,000 clones, around 86% of which were seen just once. The biggest ten clones account for 4.5% to 6.5% of the sample. Sample: PBMCs or T cells enriched from blood (not recorded which). The receptors derive from a man between 60 and 75 years old who had recovered from COVID-19.

This CDR3 reads CASSLVGRAKTQYF. CDR3 bases: TGTGCCAGCAGTTTGGTCGGGAGGGCGAAGACCCAGTACTTC. The V gene is TRBV28, the J gene TRBJ2-5; 8 nucleotides match TRBD2. CDR3 length: 14 amino acids. Trimming removed 3 bases from V and 6 bases from J; junction bases left unmatched: 6. CDR1 and CDR2 from the germline V gene are MDHEN and SYDVKM.

The sample holds a few counts of this clone. This sequence joins TRBV2 and TRBJ2-5, with D possibly TRBD1 on 5 matching bases. Germline V gene lookup returns CDR1 SNHLY and CDR2 FYNNEI. V lost 5 bases to trimming and J lost 6 bases, with 16 bases between them. The CDR3 totals 14 residues. CDR3 in amino acids: CASSMGQGRQTQYF. The CDR3 nucleotides are TGTGCCAGCAGTATGGGGCAGGGTAGGCAGACCCAGTACTTC.

V is TRBV28 and J is TRBJ1-4; 7 nucleotides match TRBD1. The CDR3 runs to 13 residues. From germline, CDR1 is MDHEN and CDR2 SYDVKM. V lost 4 bases, J lost 12 bases, and 8 bases stayed unmatched. This CDR3 is CASSSPGQNQLFF. The DNA of the CDR3 is TGTGCCAGCAGTTCTCCGGGACAGAATCAACTGTTTTTT. Combining the CDR3 with reference TRBV28 and TRBJ1-4 gives the whole variable domain DVKVTQSSRYLVKRTGEKVFLECVQDMDHENMFWYRQDPGLGLRLIYFSYDVKMKEKGDIPEGYSVSREKKERFSLILESASTNQTSMYLCASSSPGQNQLFFGSGTQLSVL.

The genes are TRBV6-4 and TRBJ2-7; 10 bases fit TRBD2. CDR1 is MRHNA, CDR2 SNTAGT, per germline. After removal of 3 bases from V and 2 bases from J, the junction contained 10 bases not matched to a gene. CDR3 length: 17 residues. The CDR3 DNA sequence: TGTGCCAGCAGTGAGTCGGCTAGCGGGAGTGCCCCCTACGAGCAGTACTTC. Amino acid sequence: CASSESASGSAPYEQYF.

J is TRBJ2-3 and V is TRBV2; the D gene is possibly TRBD1 (5 bases). The CDR3 length is 12 residues. Germline-derived CDR1 and CDR2 are SNHLY and FYNNEI. Trimming shortened V by 8 bases and J by 4 bases, and 10 bases separated the two germline ends. The CDR3 here is CASDQGSDTQYF. As DNA, the CDR3 is TGTGCCAGCGATCAGGGATCAGATACGCAGTATTTT.

Note on this clone: This specimen includes other DNA sequences encoding the same CDR3. This chain uses TRBV12-3 or TRBV12-4 with TRBJ1-2, with 9 positions matching TRBD1. V gave up 5 bases and J gave up 7 bases; unmatched junction bases: 5. CDR3 length: 13 amino acids. CDR3 loop: CASSPQGARGYTF. CDR3 nucleotide sequence: TGTGCCAGCAGTCCACAGGGGGCGCGTGGCTACACCTTC.

The V gene is TRBV11-1, the J gene TRBJ2-1, with 8 bases that match TRBD2. After removal of 7 bases from V and 9 bases from J, the junction contained 14 bases not matched to a gene. This CDR3 has 15 amino acids. Germline V lookup: CDR1 SGHAT, CDR2 FQDESV (reference sequence). CDR3 sequence (DNA): TGTGCCAGCAAGGGAGTAAGCGGGAGAGCAGGTGAGCAGTTCTTC. This sequence encodes CASKGVSGRAGEQFF.

This chain links TRBV3-1 (or the pseudogene TRBV3-2) with TRBJ2-7; 7 bases line up with TRBD1. This CDR3 has 13 amino acids. With 3 bases clipped from V and 6 bases from J, the junction kept 5 bases outside the gene matches. Looked up from germline, CDR1 is LGHDT and CDR2 is YNNKEL (reference sequence). The CDR3 protein is CASSHGQALEQYF. In DNA, the CDR3 is TGTGCCAGCAGCCACGGACAGGCCCTCGAGCAGTACTTC.

The chain carries TRBV7-2 and TRBJ2-7, with D maybe TRBD1 (6 bases). Germline lookup yields CDR1 SGHTA and CDR2 FQGNSA. The V gene lost 6 bases and the J gene lost 2 bases, with 11 bases spanning the gap. This CDR3 region has 13 residues. The CDR3 here is CASSSGQTYEQYF. Written as DNA, the CDR3 is TGTGCCAGCAGTTCGGGACAAACCTACGAGCAGTACTTC.

As for this clone: The same CDR3 is also encoded by other DNA sequences in this sample. The chain joins TRBV28 to TRBJ2-5, with 8 bases that match TRBD1. Germline lookup yields CDR1 MDHEN and CDR2 SYDVKM. Germline trimming cut 6 bases from V and 4 bases from J; bases unmatched to any gene: 1. The CDR3 sequence is 12 residues long. In DNA form, the CDR3 reads TGTGCCAGCAGCACAGGGGGAGAGACCCAGTACTTC. This encodes CASSTGGETQYF.

The chain carries TRBV25-1 and TRBJ1-3, with D hard to call. Trimming pared 1 base from V and 8 bases from J, leaving 6 bases between. The CDR3 length is 12 residues. CDR1 and CDR2 from the germline V gene are MGHDK and SYGVNS. For the CDR3, the DNA is TGTGCCAGCAGTGAATTCTATGACACCATATATTTT. It yields the protein CASSEFYDTIYF.

A note on this clone: Other DNA sequences in this specimen translate into the identical CDR3. The CDR3 coding sequence is TGCGCCAGCAGCCGGAACAGGGGGCCTTCAGATACGCAGTATTTT. This codes for CASSRNRGPSDTQYF. The chain links TRBV5-1 to TRBJ2-3; 9 positions agree with TRBD1. Germline-derived CDR1 and CDR2 are SGHRS and YFSETQ. The V gene end was trimmed by 4 bases and the J gene end by 4 bases; junction bases not matched to a gene: 7. CDR3 size: 15 residues.

This chain joins TRBV5-1 and TRBJ1-2, with 7 bases lining up with TRBD1. This CDR3 is 15 amino acids long. The ends lost 5 bases at V and 5 bases at J; junction bases unmatched: 12. Germline assignment: CDR1 SGHRS and CDR2 YFSETQ. The CDR3 coding sequence is TGCGCCAGCAGTCGGGACAGTTCAGGCGAGTATGGCTACACCTTC. Translation gives CASSRDSSGEYGYTF. The full variable domain, rest sourced from reference TRBV5-1 and TRBJ1-2, is KAGVTQTPRYLIKTRGQQVTLSCSPISGHRSVSWYQQTPGQGLQFLFEYFSETQRNKGNFPGRFSGRQFSNSRSEMNVSTLELGDSALYLCASSRDSSGEYGYTFGSGTRLTVV.

V and J are TRBV29-1 and TRBJ2-3; 11 nucleotides agree with TRBD2. Germline V CDR1 and CDR2: SQVTM, ANQGSEA. Trimming at V came to 5 bases and at J to 8 bases, leaving 12 bases not matched to a gene. The CDR3 spans 15 residues. CDR3 in amino acids: CSVPRSGRAGGTQYF. The CDR3 DNA is TGCAGCGTTCCCCGTAGCGGGAGGGCGGGGGGTACGCAGTATTTT.

Here the CDR3 reads CASSPTTGTVQYEQFF. The CDR3, as DNA: TGTGCCAGCTCACCAACAACCGGGACAGTTCAATATGAGCAGTTCTTC. V usage is TRBV18 and J usage is TRBJ2-1; 7 bases map to TRBD1. Trimming removed 2 bases from V and 8 bases from J; junction bases left unmatched: 12. Germline assignment: CDR1 KGHSH and CDR2 LQKENI. This CDR3 contains 16 residues. The complete variable domain, with remaining parts taken from reference TRBV18 and TRBJ2-1, reads NAGVMQNPRHLVRRRGQEARLRCSPMKGHSHVYWYRQLPEEGLKFMVYLQKENIIDESGMPKERFSAEFPKEGPSILRIQQVVRGDSAAYFCASSPTTGTVQYEQFFGPGTRLTVL.

The chain employs TRBV18 and TRBJ2-1, with 10 positions matching TRBD2. Per germline, CDR1 KGHSH and CDR2 LQKENI. The CDR3 totals 16 residues. The V and J ends lost 5 bases and 5 bases, in that order; junction bases with no gene match: 9. In DNA, the CDR3 is TGTGCCAGCTCAACATTGGGACTAGCGAGCGACAATGAGCAGTTCTTC. It encodes CASSTLGLASDNEQFF.

The rearrangement joins TRBV6-1 to TRBJ2-1; 10 positions match TRBD2. V was clipped by 5 bases and J by 6 bases; unmatched bases: 13. The germline V gene encodes CDR1 MNHNS and CDR2 SASEGT. This CDR3 has 17 residues. Here the CDR3 reads CASSKDPSGSTFNEQFF. The CDR3 DNA reads TGTGCCAGCAGTAAAGACCCTAGCGGGAGCACTTTCAATGAGCAGTTCTTC.

This chain uses TRBV29-1 with TRBJ1-2, with 7 positions matching TRBD1. The CDR3 runs 13 residues. In germline, CDR1 is SQVTM, CDR2 ANQGSEA. The V segment lost 1 base and the J segment 8 bases; nucleotides outside the gene matches: 7. Here the CDR3 reads CSVEVGQGVGYTF. The CDR3 DNA follows: TGCAGCGTTGAAGTAGGCCAGGGGGTCGGCTACACCTTC.

The chain employs TRBV9 and TRBJ2-5; perhaps TRBD2 as D (6 bases). The germline gives CDR1 SGDLS, CDR2 YYNGEE. This CDR3 has 15 amino acids. V gave up 2 bases and J gave up 3 bases, with 14 bases separating them. The DNA of the CDR3 is TGTGCCAGCAGCGTCAGTTTGGGGGGTAAAGAGACCCAGTACTTC. It encodes CASSVSLGGKETQYF. The variable domain in full, with the rest retrieved from reference TRBV9 and TRBJ2-5, is DSGVTQTPKHLITATGQRVTLRCSPRSGDLSVYWYQQSLDQGLQFLIQYYNGEERAKGNILERFSAQQFPDLHSELNLSSLELGDSALYFCASSVSLGGKETQYFGPGTRLLVL.

This clone turned up a few times. This rearrangement joins TRBV28 to TRBJ2-7; 8 positions match TRBD2. The V gene end was trimmed by 3 bases and the J gene end by 4 bases; junction bases not matched to a gene: 5. This CDR3 contains 14 residues. Germline V lookup: CDR1 MDHEN, CDR2 SYDVKM. The CDR3 region has the DNA TGTGCCAGCAGTTTCGAGCGGGAGAGGTACGAGCAGTACTTC. It specifies CASSFERERYEQYF.

This chain joins TRBV15 and TRBJ1-1; the D gene is possibly TRBD1 (5 bases). The CDR3 is 13 amino acids. Trimming cost V 5 bases and J 8 bases, with 15 bases left between them. In germline, CDR1 is LNHNV, CDR2 YYDKDF (reference sequence). CDR3 amino acids: CATSRARVSEAFF. CDR3 bases: TGTGCCACCAGCCGGGCCAGGGTTTCGGAAGCTTTCTTT.

The V call is TRBV23-1, the J call TRBJ1-5; D is ambiguous. TRBV23-1 is recorded as an ORF, its role being uncertain. The CDR3 is made up of 15 amino acids. Trimming shortened V by 4 bases and J by 1 base, and 11 bases separated the two germline ends. The CDR3 DNA sequence: TGCGCCAGCAGTCCAACGGGGATCAGCAATCAGCCCCAGCATTTT. This codes for CASSPTGISNQPQHF.

The chain has TRBV4-1 and TRBJ2-7, with D unclear. The V end was cut by 1 base, the J end by 7 bases, with 17 bases between. This CDR3 has 15 amino acids. Germline CDR1 MGHRA, CDR2 YSYEKL. The CDR3 region has the DNA TGCGCCAGCAGCCAAGGAGGCGGATCGAACGGTGAGCAGTACTTC. Amino acid sequence: CASSQGGGSNGEQYF.

This clone showed up just once. The CDR3 bases are TGTGCCAGTAGTATAGCTCGGACAGGGAGTTTCACCGGGGAGCTGTTTTTT. It translates to CASSIARTGSFTGELFF. The chain couples TRBV19 to TRBJ2-2; TRBD1 matches 8 bases. V lost 1 base, J lost 4 bases, and 8 bases stayed unmatched. The V gene's germline CDR1 is LNHDA and CDR2 SQIVND (reference sequence). This CDR3 has 17 residues.

The chain has TRBV18 and TRBJ1-2, with 9 bases fitting TRBD1. The germline gives CDR1 KGHSH, CDR2 LQKENI. V was pared by 3 bases and J by 2 bases, with 7 bases of the junction left unmatched. This CDR3 region has 16 residues. The CDR3 sequence is CASSPKIGTGNYGYTF. CDR3 coding DNA: TGTGCCAGCTCACCGAAAATAGGGACAGGGAACTATGGCTACACCTTC.

The chain combines TRBV28 with TRBJ2-3; TRBD2 agrees at 11 bases. V trimming: 5 bases; J trimming: 7 bases; junction bases outside the gene matches: 5. CDR1 is MDHEN, CDR2 SYDVKM, per germline. CDR3 length: 14 amino acids. CDR3 bases: TGTGCCAGCAGTCCGGGACTAGCGGCCCATACGCAGTATTTT. Translating gives CASSPGLAAHTQYF.

The V call is TRBV2, the J call TRBJ2-1, with 9 positions matching TRBD2. The CDR3 has 14 amino acids. CDR1 is SNHLY, CDR2 FYNNEI, per germline. Unmatched junction bases numbered 3, after V lost 4 bases and J lost 5 bases. The CDR3 sequence: CASSVGLANNEQFF. CDR3 bases: TGTGCCAGCAGTGTCGGACTAGCGAACAATGAGCAGTTCTTC.

The CDR3 spells CASTKAGGAGGELFF. The DNA of the CDR3 is TGCGCCAGCACCAAAGCGGGAGGGGCCGGCGGGGAGCTGTTTTTT. The chain has TRBV5-1 and TRBJ2-2; TRBD2 aligns across 10 bases. This CDR3 is built from 15 residues. Germline V gene data show CDR1 as SGHRS and CDR2 as YFSETQ. V dropped 6 bases and J dropped 7; count of bases not matched to a gene: 9.

This chain joins TRBV7-9 and TRBJ2-7; 12 nucleotides line up with TRBD1. The CDR3 has 14 residues. J lost 7 bases, V lost 5 bases, and 6 bases had no gene match. Germline assignment: CDR1 SEHNR and CDR2 FQNEAQ (reference sequence). CDR3 in DNA: TGTGCCAGCAGCGGACCGGGACAGGGGGCTGAGCAGTACTTC. As protein: CASSGPGQGAEQYF.

The chain carries TRBV5-1 and TRBJ1-5; no definite D call. Germline V CDR1 and CDR2: SGHRS, YFSETQ. The V end lost 5 bases, the J end lost 3 bases, and 15 bases lay between the germline ends. The CDR3 loop spans 15 amino acids. The CDR3 loop is CASRIEPSFNQPQHF. The CDR3 nucleotides read TGCGCCAGCAGGATTGAGCCTTCCTTCAATCAGCCCCAGCATTTT.

The J gene is TRBJ2-6, the V gene TRBV5-1; TRBD1 matches 7 bases. From germline, CDR1 is SGHRS and CDR2 YFSETQ. CDR3 size: 19 residues. The V gene end was trimmed by 1 base and the J gene end by 1 base; junction bases not matched to a gene: 11. This chain's CDR3 is CASSLLTGAGGSGANVLTF. The CDR3 bases are TGCGCCAGCAGCTTGCTCACAGGGGCAGGGGGTTCTGGGGCCAACGTCCTGACTTTC. Variable domain in full (rest from reference TRBV5-1 and TRBJ2-6): KAGVTQTPRYLIKTRGQQVTLSCSPISGHRSVSWYQQTPGQGLQFLFEYFSETQRNKGNFPGRFSGRQFSNSRSEMNVSTLELGDSALYLCASSLLTGAGGSGANVLTFGAGSRLTVL.

This clone was seen a few times. This chain connects TRBV7-9 to TRBJ1-5, with D unresolved. Trimming pared 5 bases from V and 1 base from J, leaving 6 bases between. CDR1 is SEHNR, CDR2 FQNEAQ, per germline (reference sequence). The CDR3 runs to 13 residues. The CDR3 here is CASSAQSNQPQHF. As DNA, the CDR3 is TGTGCCAGCAGCGCGCAAAGCAATCAGCCCCAGCATTTT.